What follows are 24 T cell receptor beta chains derived from one specimen sequenced in a study of T cell clonotyping in hematopoietic cell transplantation. Measured with immunoSEQ multiplex PCR; TCRdb has only the in-frame clones, and not every one. This table holds tens of thousands of clones, around 95% found once. The sequenced sample consisted of peripheral blood mononuclear cells. These receptors came from a man aged 30 to 45 in good health. Some clones in this sample may be carry-over from other donors' samples.

The chain is built from TRBV7-8 and TRBJ1-2; no clear D gene. Germline V gene lookup returns CDR1 SGHVS and CDR2 FQNEAQ. The ends were cut back, 5 bases at V and 7 bases at J, with 17 bases in the middle. CDR3 length: 14 residues. In DNA form, the CDR3 reads TGTGCCAGCAGCCCGCGACTGACGCGGCCTGGCTACACCTTC. It encodes CASSPRLTRPGYTF. Supplemented by reference TRBV7-8 and TRBJ1-2, the full variable domain reads GAGVSQSPRYKVAKRGQDVALRCDPISGHVSLFWYQQALGQGPEFLTYFQNEAQLDKSGLPSDRFFAERPEGSVSTLKIQRTQQEDSAVYLCASSPRLTRPGYTFGSGTRLTVV.

The count of this clone is one. The chain employs TRBV6-5 and TRBJ1-2; 7 nucleotides line up with TRBD1. With V trimmed by 5 bases and J by 3 bases, 6 bases remained unmatched. Germline V gives CDR1 MNHEY, CDR2 SVGAGI. CDR3 length: 14 residues. As DNA, the CDR3 is TGTGCCAGCAGTGCCGACAGGGCATACTATGGCTACACCTTC. It encodes CASSADRAYYGYTF.

The CDR3 spells CASSLGDRGRGTEAFF. The CDR3 DNA follows: TGTGCCAGCAGCTTAGGGGACAGGGGGCGCGGCACTGAAGCTTTCTTT. The chain is built from TRBV7-3 and TRBJ1-1; TRBD1 agrees at 12 bases. V lost 2 bases to trimming and J lost 4 bases; unmatched junction nucleotides: 5. The CDR3 loop spans 16 amino acids. Looked up from germline, CDR1 is SGHTA and CDR2 is FQGTGA.

The rearrangement joins TRBV5-4 to TRBJ2-3; the match to TRBD2 covers 9 bases. Germline values: CDR1 SGHNT, CDR2 YYREEE (reference sequence). The CDR3 contains 16 residues. With V trimmed by 1 base and J by 4 bases, 7 bases remained unmatched. The CDR3 spells CASSLMGLAVADTQYF. The CDR3 coding sequence is TGTGCCAGCAGCTTGATGGGACTAGCAGTCGCAGATACGCAGTATTTT.

This chain links TRBV6-6 with TRBJ1-2, with unresolved D. V dropped 0 bases and J dropped 3 bases, with 14 bases sitting between them. The CDR3 runs 16 residues. Germline V gene lookup returns CDR1 MNHNY and CDR2 SVGAGI (reference sequence). The CDR3 region is CASSYSSWIRDYGYTF. CDR3 sequence (DNA): TGTGCCAGCAGTTACTCAAGCTGGATTCGGGACTATGGCTACACCTTC.

This rearrangement joins TRBV11-1 to TRBJ2-2; D unclear. Trimming took 3 bases from V and 6 from J, leaving 8 bases between them. This CDR3 is built from 13 residues. CDR1 and CDR2 (germline): SGHAT, FQDESV (reference sequence). The CDR3 region has the DNA TGTGCCAGCAGCTTTGTCGAGGCCGGGGAGCTGTTTTTT. It codes for CASSFVEAGELFF.

The rearrangement links TRBV7-9 to TRBJ1-2; D remains ambiguous. Germline loops: CDR1 SEHNR, CDR2 FQNEAQ (reference sequence). V was cut by 5 bases and J by 0 bases, with 19 bases left in between. The CDR3 length is 17 residues. CDR3: CASSAPGDIGANYGYTF. In DNA, the CDR3 is TGTGCCAGCAGCGCACCGGGAGATATTGGCGCTAACTATGGCTACACCTTC.

The chain has TRBV19 and TRBJ2-1; TRBD1 is a possible D gene (5 bases). CDR1 is LNHDA and CDR2 is SQIVND in the germline V gene (reference sequence). The V and J ends lost 3 bases and 8 bases respectively, with 11 bases between them. This CDR3 region has 13 residues. DNA for the CDR3: TGTGCCAGTAGTATTGGCCAGGGCTATGAGCAGTTCTTC. It yields the protein CASSIGQGYEQFF.

This clone was counted a few times. The chain is built from TRBV6-1 and TRBJ1-6; 7 bases match TRBD1. V was clipped by 4 bases and J by 5 bases; unmatched bases: 5. CDR3 length: 15 amino acids. Germline loops: CDR1 MNHNS, CDR2 SASEGT. CDR3 region: CASSARQGHNSPLHF. The CDR3 coding sequence is TGTGCCAGCAGTGCGAGACAGGGACATAATTCACCCCTCCACTTT.

This chain connects TRBV11-2 to TRBJ2-1; tentatively, D is TRBD1 or TRBD2 (7 bases each). The CDR3 sequence is 18 residues long. The germline CDR1 and CDR2 sequences are SGHAT and FQNNGV. The V end lost 1 base, the J end lost 6 bases, and 22 bases lay between the germline ends. CDR3 in amino acids: CASSLGRGQRDLSNEQFF. CDR3 DNA: TGTGCCAGCAGCTTAGGTAGGGGGCAGCGGGACCTATCCAATGAGCAGTTCTTC.

V is TRBV4-2 and J is TRBJ1-1, with no clear D. Trimming shortened V by 0 bases and J by 0 bases, and 8 bases separated the two germline ends. Germline values: CDR1 LGHNA, CDR2 YNFKEQ. The CDR3 sequence is 15 residues long. CDR3 DNA: TGTGCCAGCAGCCAAGAGAGCAGCTTGAACACTGAAGCTTTCTTT. It yields the protein CASSQESSLNTEAFF.

The rearrangement links TRBV14 to TRBJ2-5; D perhaps matches TRBD1 (6 bases). Germline V gene lookup returns CDR1 SGHDN and CDR2 FVKESK. Trimming left V 4 bases short and J 3 bases short, with 21 bases between. This CDR3 comprises 17 residues. The CDR3, as DNA: TGTGCCAGCAGCCGAGACGGGTTTGGGGACATTAAAGAGACCCAGTACTTC. This translates into CASSRDGFGDIKETQYF.

The gene calls are TRBV7-2 and TRBJ1-2, with D perhaps matching TRBD1 (6 bases). The V and J ends lost 5 bases and 3 bases respectively, with 10 bases between them. The CDR3 runs 13 residues. Germline CDR1 SGHTA, CDR2 FQGNSA. For the CDR3, the DNA is TGTGCCAGCAGCCCCCGGACAGACTATGGCTACACCTTC. Protein sequence: CASSPRTDYGYTF.

The J gene is TRBJ1-4, the V gene TRBV6-6, with D unresolved. This CDR3 has 13 amino acids. The germline V gene has CDR1 MNHNY and CDR2 SVGAGI (reference sequence). The V gene lost 7 bases and the J gene lost 0 bases, with 6 bases spanning the gap. The CDR3 region is CASTGSTNEKLFF. DNA for the CDR3: TGTGCCAGCACTGGATCAACTAATGAAAAACTGTTTTTT.

The rearrangement uses TRBV29-1 and TRBJ2-3; 9 nucleotides match TRBD2. Per the germline V gene, CDR1 is SQVTM and CDR2 is ANQGSEA. The V segment lost 2 bases and the J segment 2 bases; nucleotides outside the gene matches: 2. CDR3 size: 14 residues. CDR3 loop: CSVESGGNTDTQYF. CDR3 DNA sequence: TGCAGCGTTGAAAGCGGGGGGAACACAGATACGCAGTATTTT.

The chain recombines TRBV7-3 with TRBJ2-2, with unresolved D. Per the germline V gene, CDR1 is SGHTA and CDR2 is FQGTGA. Deletions cut 2 bases from V and 0 bases from J, with 10 bases between. The CDR3 has 16 residues. The CDR3 spells CASSLGLSSNTGELFF. The DNA for the CDR3 is TGTGCCAGCAGCTTAGGTCTCAGCTCGAACACCGGGGAGCTGTTTTTT. Full variable domain (remainder filled in from reference TRBV7-3 and TRBJ2-2): GAGVSQTPSNKVTEKGKYVELRCDPISGHTALYWYRQSLGQGPEFLIYFQGTGAADDSGLPNDRFFAVRPEGSVSTLKIQRTERGDSAVYLCASSLGLSSNTGELFFGEGSRLTVL.

J is TRBJ1-1 and V is TRBV5-1; possibly TRBD1 for D (6 bases). Germline V gene sequence: CDR1 SGHRS, CDR2 YFSETQ. Trimming left V 2 bases short and J 4 bases short, with 12 bases between. The length of the CDR3 is 14 residues. CDR3 nucleotide sequence: TGCGCCAGCAGCTTCCTGGGGGCGCGCACTGAAGCTTTCTTT. Protein product: CASSFLGARTEAFF.

This sequence joins TRBV27 and TRBJ2-1; TRBD1 is a possible D gene (6 bases). The CDR3 length is 16 residues. Trimming stripped 8 bases from V and 2 bases from J, with 19 bases between. The germline CDR1 and CDR2 sequences are MNHEY and SMNVEV (reference sequence). CDR3 sequence reads: CASDISGTSPYNEQFF. The CDR3 DNA follows: TGTGCCAGCGACATATCCGGGACATCCCCCTACAATGAGCAGTTCTTC.

The rearrangement links TRBV6-1 to TRBJ1-2, with 7 bases that match TRBD1. The germline CDR1 and CDR2 sequences are MNHNS and SASEGT. CDR3 length: 15 amino acids. Trimming cost V 1 base and J 2 bases; bases outside gene matches: 4. CDR3 sequence reads: CASSEGTGVNYGYTF. In nucleotides, the CDR3 is TGTGCCAGCAGTGAAGGAACAGGGGTGAACTATGGCTACACCTTC.

This chain links TRBV19 with TRBJ1-1; D is unresolved. CDR1 is LNHDA and CDR2 is SQIVND in the germline V gene (reference sequence). V was clipped by 9 bases and J by 2 bases, with 10 bases between them. The CDR3 is made up of 12 amino acids. The CDR3 is CASKLHNTEAFF. The CDR3 nucleotides are TGTGCCAGCAAGTTACATAACACTGAAGCTTTCTTT.

This chain joins TRBV19 and TRBJ1-5; possible D gene TRBD1, 6 bases. V lost 4 bases to trimming and J lost 6 bases, with 7 bases between them. The germline V gene has CDR1 LNHDA and CDR2 SQIVND (reference sequence). The CDR3 is made up of 12 amino acids. In nucleotides, the CDR3 is TGTGCCAGTAGTACGACAGGTCAGCCCCAGCATTTT. Translating gives CASSTTGQPQHF.

This chain uses TRBV5-1 with TRBJ1-5, with a weak D call TRBD1 (6 bases). This CDR3 is built from 15 residues. Germline V gene sequence: CDR1 SGHRS, CDR2 YFSETQ. V was trimmed by 0 bases and J by 4 bases, leaving 11 bases between them. The CDR3 region is CASSLAGAGNQPQHF. The CDR3 DNA reads as TGCGCCAGCAGCTTGGCAGGGGCGGGAAATCAGCCCCAGCATTTT.

The chain is built from TRBV30 and TRBJ2-3; TRBD2 aligns across 7 bases. The CDR3 is 17 amino acids. With V trimmed by 8 bases and J by 0 bases, 17 bases remained unmatched. CDR1 and CDR2 from the germline V gene are GTSNPN and SVGIG (reference sequence). CDR3 sequence (DNA): TGTGCCCGAGGGGCGGGAGAGTTGATTCCTAGCACAGATACGCAGTATTTT. Its translation: CARGAGELIPSTDTQYF.

The chain is built from TRBV19 and TRBJ1-1; no firm D call. CDR1 is LNHDA, CDR2 SQIVND, per germline (reference sequence). V was cut by 3 bases and J by 0 bases, with 5 bases left in between. The CDR3 has 13 residues. The CDR3 DNA is TGTGCCAGTAGTATCTCACTGAACACTGAAGCTTTCTTT. This encodes CASSISLNTEAFF.